One and the same sample provided the 27 T cell receptor beta chains below, sequenced in a study of regulatory T cells in long-lasting Graves disease. Sequencing libraries for TCR beta were prepared with iRepertoire HTBI primers and Arm-PCR of CDR3 regions. TCRdb reanalysed the multiplex PCR reads using MiXCR and keeps one entry per CDR3 protein. The sample yields 400,000 to 600,000 distinct CDR3 sequences, roughly 21% seen once. Indicated time point: persistent/refractory GD, antithyroid drugs over 5 years with positive TRAb. PBMC-extracted RNA yielded the TCR library. This specimen consisted of peripheral blood mononuclear cells (PBMCs), obtained when the disease was refractory, from a patient treated with antithyroid drugs. The origin of the receptors is a female donor with Graves disease.

This chain connects TRBV4-1 to TRBJ2-7; a weak D match, TRBD2 (5 bases). Germline CDR1 and CDR2: MGHRA and YSYEKL. The CDR3 loop spans 16 amino acids. Trimming cost V 1 base and J 4 bases, with 17 bases left between them. The CDR3 DNA is TGCGCCAGCAGCCAAGGCCCCGGGGTACCTTTTTACGAGCAGTACTTC. This translates into CASSQGPGVPFYEQYF.

This clonotype appeared a few times. A read error is possible here, since a much larger clone lies one base away. This chain links TRBV28 with TRBJ1-1; D gene unclear. With 5 bases removed from V and 6 bases from J, the gap between germline ends came to 10 bases. Germline V gene lookup returns CDR1 MDHEN and CDR2 SYDVKM. This CDR3 has 12 residues. This CDR3 reads CASSAPNAEAFF. The CDR3 DNA is TGTGCCAGCAGTGCGCCTAACGCTGAAGCTTTCTTT.

This clonotype was observed many times. The chain combines TRBV27 with TRBJ2-5; the D is unclear. The germline V gene has CDR1 MNHEY and CDR2 SMNVEV (reference sequence). The CDR3 length is 13 residues. V was trimmed by 0 bases and J by 5 bases, leaving 7 bases between them. CDR3 sequence reads: CASSLSPRETQYF. The DNA for the CDR3 is TGTGCCAGCAGTTTATCCCCCCGCGAGACCCAGTACTTC.

The sample holds many counts of this clonotype. V and J are TRBV28 and TRBJ2-5; 8 bases line up with TRBD2. J was trimmed by 1 base and V by 5 bases; bases with no gene match: 9. Per germline, CDR1 MDHEN and CDR2 SYDVKM. This CDR3 comprises 16 residues. CDR3 DNA: TGTGCCAGCAGTCACCTCTCACTAGCGGTCCAAGAGACCCAGTACTTC. Translating gives CASSHLSLAVQETQYF.

V is TRBV7-8 and J is TRBJ2-5, with D possibly being TRBD1 or TRBD2 (5 bases each). The CDR3 length is 15 residues. From germline, CDR1 is SGHVS and CDR2 FQNEAQ. V lost 5 bases and J lost 7, with 20 bases in between. The CDR3 DNA follows: TGTGCCAGCAGCCTTCAGAAGGGACCCGGGATGACCCAGTACTTC. It specifies CASSLQKGPGMTQYF.

This clonotype was counted between two and nine times. The chain combines TRBV6-2 or TRBV6-3 with TRBJ1-1; no firm D call. The V end was cut by 0 bases, the J end by 0 bases, with 5 bases between. The CDR3 spans 14 residues. Germline V gene data show CDR1 as MNHEY and CDR2 as SVGEGT. DNA for the CDR3: TGTGCCAGCAGTTACTCGACTATGAACACTGAAGCTTTCTTT. This encodes CASSYSTMNTEAFF.

This clonotype has a handful of counts. The chain links TRBV11-2 to TRBJ2-2; TRBD1 might be the D (5 bases). The V and J ends lost 3 bases and 4 bases respectively, with 24 bases between them. The CDR3 runs to 19 residues. Germline V CDR1 and CDR2: SGHAT, FQNNGV. CDR3 in DNA: TGTGCCAGCAGCTTTACCTTTTCATCCACGCTAGGGGCCACCGGGGAGCTGTTTTTT. Its protein product is CASSFTFSSTLGATGELFF.

The chain joins TRBV7-9 to TRBJ1-1; D might be TRBD1 (5 bases). Trimming removed 4 bases at V and 6 bases at J, with 12 bases between. Per germline, CDR1 SEHNR and CDR2 FQNEAQ (reference sequence). This CDR3 region has 13 residues. This chain's CDR3 is CASSWSLGPEAFF. The CDR3 DNA sequence: TGTGCCAGCAGCTGGTCCCTGGGGCCTGAAGCTTTCTTT.

This clonotype was observed many times. The V call is TRBV10-3, the J call TRBJ2-7; 7 positions agree with TRBD2. The CDR3 loop spans 13 amino acids. The V gene end was trimmed by 3 bases and the J gene end by 4 bases; junction bases not matched to a gene: 3. Germline CDR1 ENHRY, CDR2 SYGVKD. The CDR3 DNA sequence: TGTGCCATCAGTGACAGACTAGCTTACGAGCAGTACTTC. The encoded protein is CAISDRLAYEQYF.

The chain combines TRBV7-2 with TRBJ2-1; 7 nucleotides align to TRBD2. This CDR3 has 13 amino acids. Germline CDR1 is SGHTA and CDR2 is FQGNSA. J gave up 10 bases and V 3 bases, and 6 bases lay outside the gene matches. The CDR3: CASSFPTGGEQFF. CDR3 sequence (DNA): TGTGCCAGCAGCTTTCCTACGGGAGGCGAGCAGTTCTTC. Full variable domain (missing parts from reference TRBV7-2 and TRBJ2-1): GAGVSQSPSNKVTEKGKDVELRCDPISGHTALYWYRQSLGQGLEFLIYFQGNSAPDKSGLPSDRFSAERTGGSVSTLTIQRTQQEDSAVYLCASSFPTGGEQFFGPGTRLTVL.

This clonotype was recorded many times. This rearrangement joins TRBV12-3 or TRBV12-4 to TRBJ1-4; D remains ambiguous. The CDR3 runs 11 residues. V lost 5 bases and J 10 bases, leaving 8 bases between the germline ends. CDR3 sequence reads: CASSSLGKLFF. In nucleotides, the CDR3 is TGTGCCAGCAGTAGCCTGGGAAAACTGTTTTTT.

This chain joins TRBV6-2 or TRBV6-3 and TRBJ2-7; D gene ambiguous. Looked up from germline, CDR1 is MNHEY and CDR2 is SVGEGT. This CDR3 has 14 residues. V shed 6 bases and J shed 0 bases, with 12 bases lying between them. The CDR3 here is CASSPTLSSYEQYF. In DNA form, the CDR3 reads TGTGCCAGCAGCCCGACTTTGAGCTCCTACGAGCAGTACTTC.

This clonotype was seen at least ten times. V gene TRBV12-3 or TRBV12-4 combines with J gene TRBJ1-4, with 9 nucleotides matching TRBD1. Trimming removed 3 bases from V and 6 bases from J; junction bases left unmatched: 2. CDR3 length: 14 amino acids. The CDR3, as DNA: TGTGCCAGCAGTTTCAGGGACAGGGATGAAAAACTGTTTTTT. Protein sequence: CASSFRDRDEKLFF.

The sample holds one count of this clonotype. The CDR3 sequence is CASSSDRAPYNEQFF. The CDR3 DNA reads as TGTGCCAGCAGTTCAGACAGGGCACCCTACAATGAGCAGTTCTTC. V usage is TRBV6-9 and J usage is TRBJ2-1, with TRBD1 matching 7 bases. The germline CDR1 and CDR2 sequences are MNHGY and SVAAGI. This CDR3 is 15 amino acids long. V lost 4 bases, J lost 2 bases, and 5 bases stayed unmatched.

The CDR3 is CSARNGGRSYEQYF. CDR3 nucleotides: TGCAGTGCAAGAAATGGCGGGAGAAGCTACGAGCAGTACTTC. This chain uses TRBV20-1 with TRBJ2-7, with TRBD2 matching 7 bases. Germline values: CDR1 DFQATT, CDR2 SNEGSKA (reference sequence). The CDR3 spans 14 residues. Trimming cost V 6 bases and J 3 bases; bases outside gene matches: 11.

This clonotype came up a few times. The chain is built from TRBV3-1 and TRBJ2-5; D perhaps matches TRBD2 (6 bases). Per the germline V gene, CDR1 is LGHDT and CDR2 is YNNKEL (reference sequence). The CDR3 is made up of 18 amino acids. The ends were cut back, 0 bases at V and 1 base at J, with 18 bases in the middle. DNA of the CDR3: TGTGCCAGCAGCCAAGATGTGCGGCGGAGCGGGTCCCAAGAGACCCAGTACTTC. Its protein product is CASSQDVRRSGSQETQYF.

This clonotype has more than one count but fewer than ten. V usage is TRBV24-1 and J usage is TRBJ2-7; 9 bases are shared with TRBD2. Germline V gene data show CDR1 as KGHDR and CDR2 as SFDVKD. With V trimmed by 7 bases and J by 2 bases, 5 bases remained unmatched. The CDR3 spans 14 residues. This CDR3 reads CATSSSGDPYEQYF. Written as DNA, the CDR3 is TGTGCCACCAGCTCTAGCGGGGATCCCTACGAGCAGTACTTC.

The rearrangement joins TRBV4-1 to TRBJ2-7; 9 positions agree with TRBD1. Germline V CDR1 and CDR2: MGHRA, YSYEKL. Trimming removed 4 bases from V and 2 bases from J; junction bases left unmatched: 9. CDR3 length: 16 amino acids. The CDR3 DNA reads as TGCGCCAGCAGCCTAGAACACAGGGGGCGACCCTACGAGCAGTACTTC. It is translated as CASSLEHRGRPYEQYF.

J is TRBJ1-4 and V is TRBV12-3 or TRBV12-4; 10 bases fit TRBD1. CDR3 length: 16 residues. After removal of 4 bases from V and 8 bases from J, the junction contained 10 bases not matched to a gene. The CDR3: CASSSRPGTGVEKLFF. CDR3 DNA: TGTGCCAGCAGTTCAAGGCCTGGGACAGGGGTCGAAAAACTGTTTTTT.

Ten or more counts support this clonotype. CDR3 bases: TGCAGCGCCATCGGCGGCAGCGGTGAAAAACTGTTTTTT. It codes for CSAIGGSGEKLFF. This chain connects TRBV29-1 to TRBJ1-4; D ambiguous. The CDR3 consists of 13 residues. The germline V gene has CDR1 SQVTM and CDR2 ANQGSEA. Trimming removed 7 bases at V and 7 bases at J, with 16 bases between.

This clonotype was picked up many times. This chain links TRBV12-3 or TRBV12-4 with TRBJ2-7; D is unresolved. The V end was cut by 6 bases, the J end by 7 bases, with 10 bases between. The CDR3 covers 11 residues. CDR3 sequence: CASRAAGEQYF. The DNA for the CDR3 is TGTGCCAGCAGGGCCGCTGGGGAGCAGTACTTC.

This chain joins TRBV10-3 and TRBJ2-7, with a possible D match to TRBD1 (7 bases). This CDR3 spans 15 amino acids. V dropped 3 bases and J dropped 4 bases, with 16 bases sitting between them. The V gene's germline CDR1 is ENHRY and CDR2 SYGVKD. DNA of the CDR3: TGTGCCATCAGTGACTCAGGCGCAGGGGGGTACGAGCAGTACTTC. This gives the protein CAISDSGAGGYEQYF.

This clonotype was detected many times. This chain links TRBV12-3 or TRBV12-4 with TRBJ2-4; D call uncertain. The CDR3 is 15 residues long. Deletions cut 7 bases from V and 4 bases from J, with 17 bases between. CDR3 region: CASNLGMGTKNIQYF. DNA of the CDR3: TGTGCCAGCAATCTTGGTATGGGAACAAAAAACATTCAGTACTTC.

This clonotype was detected only a few times. The CDR3 DNA sequence: TGCAGTGCAGCTAGCGGGGGTTACCAAGAGACCCAGTACTTC. Translated: CSAASGGYQETQYF. The V call is TRBV20-1, the J call TRBJ2-5; 10 positions match TRBD2. V gave up 6 bases and J gave up 0 bases; unmatched junction bases: 4. Germline V gene lookup returns CDR1 DFQATT and CDR2 SNEGSKA (reference sequence). This CDR3 is 14 amino acids long.

V gene TRBV28 combines with J gene TRBJ2-7, with D possibly being TRBD1 (5 bases). Germline CDR1 is MDHEN and CDR2 is SYDVKM. The V end lost 8 bases, the J end lost 3 bases, and 20 bases lay between the germline ends. This CDR3 region has 15 residues. The CDR3 DNA reads as TGTGCCAGCTCACCAGACACAGGTGTATACTACGAGCAGTACTTC. Its translation is CASSPDTGVYYEQYF.

This clonotype appeared a few times. The V gene is TRBV20-1, the J gene TRBJ1-5, with a possible D match to TRBD1 (6 bases). Looked up from germline, CDR1 is DFQATT and CDR2 is SNEGSKA (reference sequence). V lost 6 bases and J lost 5, with 14 bases in between. This CDR3 is 13 amino acids long. The CDR3 sequence is CSASGTPDQPQHF. The CDR3 region has the DNA TGCAGTGCATCCGGGACACCGGATCAGCCCCAGCATTTT.

The V and J genes are TRBV10-3 and TRBJ2-7; the match to TRBD1 covers 7 bases. Germline CDR1 ENHRY, CDR2 SYGVKD. The junction had 5 bases not matched to a gene; V was cut back by 3 bases and J by 0 bases. The CDR3 has 15 amino acids. Written as DNA, the CDR3 is TGTGCCATCAGTGATAGAGGGGGCAACTCCTACGAGCAGTACTTC. This translates into CAISDRGGNSYEQYF.